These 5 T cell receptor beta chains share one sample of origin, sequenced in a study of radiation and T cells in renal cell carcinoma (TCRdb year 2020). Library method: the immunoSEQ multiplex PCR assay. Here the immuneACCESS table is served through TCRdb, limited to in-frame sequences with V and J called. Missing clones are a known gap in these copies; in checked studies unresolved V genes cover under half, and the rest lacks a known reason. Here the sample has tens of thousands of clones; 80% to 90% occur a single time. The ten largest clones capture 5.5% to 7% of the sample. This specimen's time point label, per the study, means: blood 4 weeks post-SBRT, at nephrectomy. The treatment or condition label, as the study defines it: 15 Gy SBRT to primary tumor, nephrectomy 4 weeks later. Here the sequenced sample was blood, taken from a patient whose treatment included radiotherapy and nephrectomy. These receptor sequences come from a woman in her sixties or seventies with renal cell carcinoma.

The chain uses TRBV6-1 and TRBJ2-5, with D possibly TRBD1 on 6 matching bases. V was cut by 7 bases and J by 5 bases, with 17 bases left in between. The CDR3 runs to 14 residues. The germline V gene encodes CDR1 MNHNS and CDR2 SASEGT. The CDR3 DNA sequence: TGTGCCAGCATGGGGGCCCTCCAGGGGGAGACCCAGTACTTC. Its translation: CASMGALQGETQYF.

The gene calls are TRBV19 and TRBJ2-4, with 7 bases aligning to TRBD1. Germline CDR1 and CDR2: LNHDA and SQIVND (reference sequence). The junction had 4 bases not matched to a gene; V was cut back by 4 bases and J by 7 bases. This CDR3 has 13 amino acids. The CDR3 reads CASSTTGVNIQYF. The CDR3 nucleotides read TGTGCCAGTAGTACAACAGGGGTGAACATTCAGTACTTC.

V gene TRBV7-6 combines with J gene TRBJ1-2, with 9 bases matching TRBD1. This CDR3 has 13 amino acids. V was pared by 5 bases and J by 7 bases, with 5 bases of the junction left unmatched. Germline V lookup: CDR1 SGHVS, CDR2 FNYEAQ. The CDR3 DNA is TGTGCCAGCAGCCCCTGGGACAGGGCTGGCTACACCTTC. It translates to CASSPWDRAGYTF.

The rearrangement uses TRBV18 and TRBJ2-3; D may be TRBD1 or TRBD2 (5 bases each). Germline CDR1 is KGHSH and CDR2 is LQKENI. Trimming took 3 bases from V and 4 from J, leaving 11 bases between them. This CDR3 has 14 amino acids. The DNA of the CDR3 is TGTGCCAGCTCACCCGATGGGGACGCAGATACGCAGTATTTT. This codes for CASSPDGDADTQYF.

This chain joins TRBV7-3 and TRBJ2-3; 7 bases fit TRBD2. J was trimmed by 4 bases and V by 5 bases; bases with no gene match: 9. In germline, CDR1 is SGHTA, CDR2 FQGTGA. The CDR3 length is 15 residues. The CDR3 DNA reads TGTGCCAGCAGCCCGGCAGCGGGGATGCCAGATACGCAGTATTTT. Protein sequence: CASSPAAGMPDTQYF.